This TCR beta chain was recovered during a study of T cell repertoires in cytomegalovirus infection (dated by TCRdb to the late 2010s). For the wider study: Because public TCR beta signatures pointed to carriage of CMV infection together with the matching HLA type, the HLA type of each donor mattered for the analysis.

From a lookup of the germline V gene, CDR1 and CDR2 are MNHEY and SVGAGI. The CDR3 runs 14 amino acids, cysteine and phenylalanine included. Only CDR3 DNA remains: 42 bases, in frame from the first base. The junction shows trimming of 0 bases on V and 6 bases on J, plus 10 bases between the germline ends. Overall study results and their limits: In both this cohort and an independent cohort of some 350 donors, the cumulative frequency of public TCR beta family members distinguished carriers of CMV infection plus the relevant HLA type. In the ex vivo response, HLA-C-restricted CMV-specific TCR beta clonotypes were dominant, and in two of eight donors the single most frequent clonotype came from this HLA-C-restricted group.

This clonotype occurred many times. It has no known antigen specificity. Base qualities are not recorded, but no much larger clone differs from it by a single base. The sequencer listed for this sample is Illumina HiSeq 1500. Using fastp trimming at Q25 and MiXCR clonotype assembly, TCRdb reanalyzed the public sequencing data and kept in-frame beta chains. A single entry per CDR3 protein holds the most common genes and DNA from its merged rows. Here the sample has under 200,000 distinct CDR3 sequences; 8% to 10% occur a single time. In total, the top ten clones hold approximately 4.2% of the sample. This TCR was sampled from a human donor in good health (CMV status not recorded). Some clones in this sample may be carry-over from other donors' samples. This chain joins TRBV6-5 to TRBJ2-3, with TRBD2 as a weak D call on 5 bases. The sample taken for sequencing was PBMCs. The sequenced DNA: TGTGCCAGCAGTTACTCCACGGGGTTGGATACGCAGTATTTT. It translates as CASSYSTGLDTQYF.